This T cell receptor beta chain is from a study of blood T cells in healthy people across ages. Study findings and constraints: Long-lived and aged donors differed, with more naive CD4+ cells and higher diversity in the long-lived.

Note on this clonotype: Antigen unknown.

The V end lost 2 bases, the J end lost 3 bases, and 15 bases lay between the germline ends. Germline V gene sequence: CDR1 SGDLS, CDR2 YYNGEE. The CDR3 covers 15 residues. Through a sample-barcoded 5' primer and a J-beta primer mix, a second PCR was run for roughly 6 to 12 cycles. From each sample, at least 2.5 million paired-end reads containing CDR3 were obtained. TCRdb fed the 5' RACE reads into MiXCR, producing one record per CDR3 protein. The sample records fewer than 1,000,000 distinct CDR3 sequences, approximately 48% being singletons. The chain has TRBV9 and TRBJ2-7; possibly TRBD1 for D (5 bases). This clonotype was obtained from a man aged 55 to 70 in good health. What was sequenced was blood. This chain's CDR3 is CASSVSPATDYEQYF. DNA of the CDR3: TGTGCCAGCAGCGTTAGCCCGGCGACAGACTACGAGCAGTACTTC. The whole variable domain, filled in from reference TRBV9 and TRBJ2-7, reads DSGVTQTPKHLITATGQRVTLRCSPRSGDLSVYWYQQSLDQGLQFLIQYYNGEERAKGNILERFSAQQFPDLHSELNLSSLELGDSALYFCASSVSPATDYEQYFGPGTRLTVT.